This T cell receptor (beta chain) appears in the sequencing data of a study of T cells expressing NK-cell markers. Looking at the study overall: Serological testing identified seven of the eight sequenced donors as HCMV-seropositive and one as seronegative. General study results and limits: These clonotypes, the leaders elsewhere, also led the CD3+CD56-NKG2C+ fraction in a handful of donors.

Germline CDR1 and CDR2: DFQATT and SNEGSKA (reference sequence). This CDR3 comprises 14 residues. On this clonotype itself: Its cognate antigen is unknown.

No DNA is given; TCRdb re-called the 5' RACE reads and lists each CDR3 protein once. The sample includes approximately 420,000 distinct CDR3 sequences. The clonotype comes from a woman aged 50 to 60 in good health. The rearrangement joins TRBV20-1 to TRBJ2-5; TCRdb reports TRBD2, a call that lacks DNA to check it against. The source material was blood T cells: a sorted CD56 or NKG2C T cell subset, CD4+ or CD8+ T cells, or bulk PBMC T cells (not recorded which). CDR3 protein: CSAITVGGQETQYF.